This T cell receptor beta chain originates from a study of early T cells in non-severe SARS-CoV-2 infection. With 3 bases clipped from V and 2 bases from J, the junction kept 3 bases outside the gene matches. The CDR3 runs to 15 residues. Germline V gene lookup returns CDR1 LGHDT and CDR2 YNNKEL (reference sequence). TCRdb reprocessed the 5' RACE reads with MiXCR, giving one entry per CDR3 protein. The data contain 45,000 to 75,000 distinct CDR3 sequences, more than 8.5% of them seen just once; the ten biggest clones take up 17%. Sequenced sample: whole blood. V is TRBV3-1 and J is TRBJ1-5; 8 bases align to TRBD1. The TCR originated in an adult who was a healthcare worker with PCR-confirmed SARS-CoV-2 infection or an uninfected control (not recorded which). The chain's CDR3 is CASSQTQGGNQPQHF. The DNA of the CDR3 is TGTGCCAGCAGCCAGACACAGGGGGGCAATCAGCCCCAGCATTTT. Combining the CDR3 with reference TRBV3-1 and TRBJ1-5 gives the whole variable domain DTAVSQTPKYLVTQMGNDKSIKCEQNLGHDTMYWYKQDSKKFLKIMFSYNNKELIINETVPNRFSPKSPDKAHLNLHINSLELGDSAVYFCASSQTQGGNQPQHFGDGTRLSIL.